One and the same sample provided the 22 T cell receptor beta chains below, sequenced in a study of monozygotic twins with inflammatory bowel disease. TCRdb reanalyzed the 5' RACE reads, giving one entry per CDR3 protein sequence and no DNA. The table for this sample gives some 150,000 distinct CDR3 sequences. The sample comprised blood. These receptors were collected from a human donor with ulcerative colitis or Crohn's disease, or a healthy co-twin of an affected twin (not recorded which).

V is TRBV13 and J is TRBJ2-2. This CDR3 has 14 amino acids. Germline V gene data show CDR1 as PRHDT and CDR2 as FYEKMQ (reference sequence). The CDR3 loop reads CASSPQGDTGELFF.

The chain has TRBV5-1 and TRBJ2-2; without DNA, the TCRdb call of TRBD1 cannot be checked. Germline assignment: CDR1 SGHRS and CDR2 YFSETQ. The CDR3 runs to 14 residues. The CDR3 loop is CASRLQGDTGELFF.

The J gene is TRBJ1-2, the V gene TRBV5-1. The CDR3 sequence is 14 residues long. CDR1 and CDR2 from the germline V gene are SGHRS and YFSETQ. This chain's CDR3 is CASSLLPVNYGYTF.

The V and J genes are TRBV20-1 and TRBJ2-7; TCRdb returns TRBD1, unconfirmable since there is no DNA. The CDR3 has 13 amino acids. Looked up from germline, CDR1 is DFQATT and CDR2 is SNEGSKA (reference sequence). CDR3: CSVPRPGGYEQYF.

The V and J genes are TRBV6-2 or TRBV6-3 and TRBJ2-7; TCRdb names TRBD1, which stays unverified in the absence of DNA. CDR3 size: 14 residues. Germline V gene sequence: CDR1 MNHEY, CDR2 SVGEGT. The CDR3 is CASRPNRAWDEQYF.

This CDR3 is CASSLMAGGWETQYF. The chain employs TRBV27 and TRBJ2-5; the TCRdb D gene call, TRBD2, has no DNA to confirm it. CDR1 and CDR2 (germline): MNHEY, SMNVEV (reference sequence). The CDR3 covers 15 residues.

The V call is TRBV11-3, the J call TRBJ1-1; TCRdb gives TRBD1 as the D gene, but with no DNA this cannot be confirmed. The germline V gene encodes CDR1 SGHNT and CDR2 YENEEA. The CDR3 is 13 amino acids. Here the CDR3 reads CASSRNSNTEAFF.

J is TRBJ2-5 and V is TRBV5-1. The germline CDR1 and CDR2 sequences are SGHRS and YFSETQ. This CDR3 has 14 residues. CDR3 sequence reads: CASSLGDIQETQYF.

The rearrangement joins TRBV10-2 to TRBJ1-1; with no DNA, the TCRdb D assignment of TRBD1 cannot be verified. This CDR3 spans 14 amino acids. Germline-derived CDR1 and CDR2 are WSHSY and SAAADI. The CDR3 spells CASSERYRGAGAFF.

The rearrangement uses TRBV5-1 and TRBJ2-7; absent DNA, TCRdb's TRBD1 call cannot be checked. The CDR3 runs to 16 residues. Germline CDR1 is SGHRS and CDR2 is YFSETQ. The CDR3 spells CASSPGQGIRAYEQYF.

The rearrangement links TRBV19 to TRBJ2-2; the TRBD1 assignment by TCRdb is unverifiable without DNA. This CDR3 region has 16 residues. Looked up from germline, CDR1 is LNHDA and CDR2 is SQIVND (reference sequence). CDR3 loop: CASSAYRGSGTGELFF.

The chain uses TRBV4-1 and TRBJ1-4. The CDR3 runs to 11 residues. The germline CDR1 and CDR2 sequences are MGHRA and YSYEKL. CDR3 protein: CASSQVEKLFF.

The chain uses TRBV29-1 and TRBJ2-4; TCRdb calls TRBD1, which cannot be checked without DNA. This CDR3 has 15 residues. Germline V gives CDR1 SQVTM, CDR2 ANQGSEA. CDR3 residues: CSVFRADGAKNIQYF.

This chain uses TRBV12-3 or TRBV12-4 with TRBJ2-3; TCRdb lists TRBD1, though no DNA is available to test this call. The CDR3 runs to 13 residues. CDR3 protein: CASSGGVTDTQYF.

The V gene is TRBV27, the J gene TRBJ2-6; no DNA is available, so the TRBD2 call from TCRdb remains unchecked. The length of the CDR3 is 18 residues. CDR1 MNHEY and CDR2 SMNVEV come from the germline V gene (reference sequence). CDR3 amino acids: CASTTRGRALSGANVLTF.

The chain is built from TRBV7-2 and TRBJ2-1; TCRdb names TRBD1, which stays unverified in the absence of DNA. This CDR3 spans 13 amino acids. The germline gives CDR1 SGHTA, CDR2 FQGNSA. The CDR3 loop reads CASSLMGRHEQFF. Based on the CDR3 plus reference TRBV7-2 and TRBJ2-1, the full variable domain is GAGVSQSPSNKVTEKGKDVELRCDPISGHTALYWYRQSLGQGLEFLIYFQGNSAPDKSGLPSDRFSAERTGGSVSTLTIQRTQQEDSAVYLCASSLMGRHEQFFGPGTRLTVL.

This rearrangement joins TRBV11-3 to TRBJ2-1. This CDR3 has 15 residues. Looked up from germline, CDR1 is SGHNT and CDR2 is YENEEA. The CDR3: CASSLDRGSYNEQFF.

The gene calls are TRBV5-6 and TRBJ2-6; TCRdb's D call of TRBD1 is untestable without DNA. The CDR3 has 17 amino acids. Germline V gene data show CDR1 as SGHDT and CDR2 as YYEEEE. CDR3 loop: CASSLDRRGWGANVLTF.

V and J are TRBV6-5 and TRBJ1-1; TCRdb gives TRBD1 as the D gene, but with no DNA this cannot be confirmed. CDR1 MNHEY and CDR2 SVGAGI come from the germline V gene. The CDR3 runs 18 residues. The CDR3 sequence: CASSYRGLLGGMNTEAFF.

The chain has TRBV12-3 or TRBV12-4 and TRBJ1-5; checking the TCRdb D call of TRBD1 is not possible without DNA. This CDR3 has 19 amino acids. CDR3 residues: CASSPNPGARWWGNQPQHF.

The chain employs TRBV6-1 and TRBJ1-2; TCRdb indicates TRBD1, and absent DNA this call remains unverified. Germline V gene data show CDR1 as MNHNS and CDR2 as SASEGT. The CDR3 sequence is 15 residues long. CDR3 protein: CASSRSGTGNYGYTF.

V is TRBV11-2 and J is TRBJ2-1. Germline CDR1 SGHAT, CDR2 FQNNGV. The length of the CDR3 is 15 residues. CDR3 amino acids: CASSLGRTLYNEQFF.